This is a list of T cell receptor beta chains from one sample in a study of cytomegalovirus exposure and HLA in healthy donors. Clones were read by immunoSEQ multiplex PCR, and TCRdb kept only the in-frame ones, dropping some. The table includes around 90,000 clones, approximately 60% detected once. The sequenced sample consisted of PBMCs. All receptors come from a woman aged 45-65 years in good health and CMV-seropositive. Both conserved end residues are part of each CDR3. A D gene is named only where the DNA matches it firmly. Expanded clones are given a class, and other clones once, few, many or no size at all.

TRBJ2-1 . TRBV4-1 . TGCGCCAGCAGCCAAGAAGAGGGATTGGGCAATGAGCAGTTCTTC CASSQEEGLGNEQFF
TRBJ1-3 . TRBV28 . TGTGCCAGCAGTCCCCTGTTAGTAGACTCTGGAAACACCATATATTTT CASSPLLVDSGNTIYF
TRBJ1-4 . TRBV9 . TGTGCCAGCAGCGTGGACAGTACGGACGAAAAACTGTTTTTT CASSVDSTDEKLFF
TRBJ1-6 once TRBV7-2 . TGTGCCAGCAGCCTTACCTATAATTCACCCCTCCACTTT CASSLTYNSPLHF
TRBJ1-1 . TRBV5-6 . TGTGCCAGCAGTTCCTCGCCTCAGGGTGGCACTGAAGCTTTCTTT CASSSSPQGGTEAFF
TRBJ2-7 many TRBV21-1 . TGTGCCAGCAGCAAAGTACGGGACAGGGCGGGTGAGCAGTACTTC CASSKVRDRAGEQYF
TRBJ1-4 . TRBV4-3 . TGCGCCAGCAGCCAGAGGGAGGGGGAAAAACTGTTTTTT CASSQREGEKLFF
TRBJ2-1 . TRBV5-6 TRBD2 TGTGCCAGCAGCCCCCGCGGGGGGGCCTCCTACAATGAGCAGTTCTTC CASSPRGGASYNEQFF
TRBJ1-4 . TRBV5-5 . TGTGCCAGCAGCTTTTCGGGGAATGAAAAACTGTTTTTT CASSFSGNEKLFF
TRBJ1-4 . TRBV11-2 . TGTGCCAGCAGCCCTAGCGTCCCGGCCAAACTGTTTTTT CASSPSVPAKLFF
TRBJ1-4 few TRBV19 TRBD1 TGTGCCAGTAGTCCAAGGGGACAGGGGACAACTAATGAAAAACTGTTTTTT CASSPRGQGTTNEKLFF
TRBJ1-3 . TRBV7-9 . TGTGCCAGCAGCTTAATAGCCCGCATGGACTCTGGAAACACCATATATTTT CASSLIARMDSGNTIYF
TRBJ2-7 . TRBV2 . TGTGCCAGCAGTGTGGCTAGCTCTTACGAGCAGTACTTC CASSVASSYEQYF
TRBJ2-1 few TRBV5-1 . TGCGCCAGCCAAACAGACACCCAGCGGGATGAGCAGTTCTTC CASQTDTQRDEQFF
TRBJ2-7 . TRBV2 . TGTGCCAGCAGGGCGTTCCAGGGAAGCTCCTACGAGCAGTACTTC CASRAFQGSSYEQYF
TRBJ2-7 . TRBV5-6 TRBD1 TGTGCCAGCAGCTGGGGGACAGGGACCTACGAGCAGTACTTC CASSWGTGTYEQYF
TRBJ1-2 . TRBV4-1 . TGCGCCAGCAGCCAAGATTCCCGGACGGGGTATGGCTACACCTTC CASSQDSRTGYGYTF
TRBJ1-1 . TRBV28 . TGTGCCAGCAGTTTTGGTAGGGGGTCGGTTGAAGCTTTCTTT CASSFGRGSVEAFF
TRBJ2-4 few TRBV5-6 TRBD1 TGTGCCAGCAGCCCGACAGGGGGAACCAAAAACATTCAGTACTTC CASSPTGGTKNIQYF
TRBJ1-5 medium-sized TRBV11-2 . TGTGCCAGCAGCTTAGAAGGGGATAGCAATCAGCCCCAGCATTTT CASSLEGDSNQPQHF
TRBJ2-1 . TRBV10-2 TRBD2 TGCGCCAGCAGTGAGAAGCGGGGCCCCTACAATGAGCAGTTCTTC CASSEKRGPYNEQFF
TRBJ1-1 . TRBV11-2 TRBD1 TGTGCCAGCAGCTTGGTACAGGGGGCTCCAGCTTTCTTT CASSLVQGAPAFF
TRBJ1-4 . TRBV25-1 TRBD1 TGTGCCAGCAGTGAATTCAAAGGGGGCGCTGATAATGAAAAACTGTTTTTT CASSEFKGGADNEKLFF
TRBJ1-2 . TRBV28 TRBD1 TGTGCCAGCAGTGTGACAGGGGGCTCGGATGGCTACACCTTC CASSVTGGSDGYTF
TRBJ1-1 few TRBV7-9 TRBD1 TGTGCCAGCAGCTTCTCGACAGGGGGTACTGAAGCTTTCTTT CASSFSTGGTEAFF